This T cell receptor (beta chain) was identified in a study of T cells in Graves' hyperthyroidism and ophthalmopathy. Study observations and caveats: Using 13 V-J features, a model discriminated ophthalmopathy from stable hyperthyroidism.

This clonotype was recorded at least ten times. Its antigen is unknown. Germline values: CDR1 ENHRY, CDR2 SYGVKD. The CDR3 sequence is 14 residues long. V trimming: 2 bases; J trimming: 4 bases; junction bases outside the gene matches: 3. Amplified regions were TCR beta CDR3 sequences from RNA transcripts. RT-PCR in the first round (using the HTBI primer set) targeted the TCR CDR3. From the multiplex PCR reads, TCRdb called clonotypes with MiXCR, one entry per CDR3 protein. This table has approximately 410,000 distinct CDR3 sequences, 14% to 15% appearing once. The sequence came from a man younger than 30 with Graves' ophthalmopathy. V is TRBV10-3 and J is TRBJ2-5, with TRBD1 matching over 8 bases. Sequenced: blood. This chain's CDR3 is CAISEGRGPETQYF. CDR3 nucleotide sequence: TGTGCCATCAGTGAGGGCAGGGGGCCAGAGACCCAGTACTTC.